In this sample, the clone carrying this TCR beta chain turned up many times. A read error may account for a junction end that differs from germline. The data originate from a study of T cells in Graves' hyperthyroidism and ophthalmopathy. The source material, RNA transcripts, was used to amplify TCR beta CDR3 regions. During a first-round RT-PCR of the TCR CDR3, the HTBI primer set was used. TCRdb re-called the multiplex PCR reads with MiXCR, one entry per CDR3 protein. Of approximately 740,000 distinct CDR3 sequences listed, around 15% are singletons. The germline V gene encodes CDR1 SGHRS and CDR2 YFSETQ. The CDR3 spans 12 residues.

Sequencing was carried out using blood. This chain links TRBV5-1 with TRBJ1-2; the D gene is possibly TRBD1 (6 bases). The receptor was derived from a woman aged 18-35 years with Graves' hyperthyroidism. The CDR3 is CASSSDSYGYTF. CDR3 DNA sequence: TGTGCCAGCAGCTCGGACAGCTATGGCTACACCTTC.